Many counts were recorded for the clone carrying this T cell receptor beta chain. These data originate in a study of shared clonotypes between healthy human individuals. Clones were sequenced by immunoSEQ multiplex PCR, and TCRdb holds only the in-frame ones, with some missing. The sample has 150,000 to 200,000 clones, 66% seen once. Looked up from germline, CDR1 is MGHRA and CDR2 is YSYEKL. CDR3 length: 16 amino acids. The ends lost 1 base at V and 5 bases at J; junction bases unmatched: 6. The source of this sequence is a man aged 25 to 40 in good health. V is TRBV4-1 and J is TRBJ1-4, with 8 bases fitting TRBD1. Material for sequencing was memory CD4+ T cells sorted from blood. Subset of the sample: CD45RA-negative fraction. CDR3 coding DNA: TGCGCCAGCAGCCAAGGAAGCGGGACAGGAAATGAAAAACTGTTTTTT. It encodes CASSQGSGTGNEKLFF.